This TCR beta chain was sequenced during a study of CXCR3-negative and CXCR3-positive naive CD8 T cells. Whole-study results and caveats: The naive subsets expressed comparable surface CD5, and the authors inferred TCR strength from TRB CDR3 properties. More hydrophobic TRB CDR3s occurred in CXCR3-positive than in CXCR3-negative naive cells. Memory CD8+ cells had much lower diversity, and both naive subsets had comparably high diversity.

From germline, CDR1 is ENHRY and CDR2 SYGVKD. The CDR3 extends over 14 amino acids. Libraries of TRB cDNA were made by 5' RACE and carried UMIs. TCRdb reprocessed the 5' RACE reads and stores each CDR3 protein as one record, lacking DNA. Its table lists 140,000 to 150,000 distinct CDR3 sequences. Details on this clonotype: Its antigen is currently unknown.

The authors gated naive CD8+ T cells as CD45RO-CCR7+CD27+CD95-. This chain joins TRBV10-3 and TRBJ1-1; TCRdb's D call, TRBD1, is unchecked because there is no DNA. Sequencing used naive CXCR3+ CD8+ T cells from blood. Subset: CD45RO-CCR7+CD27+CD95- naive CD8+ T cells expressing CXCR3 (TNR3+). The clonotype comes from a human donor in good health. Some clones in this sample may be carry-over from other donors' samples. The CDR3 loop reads CAISEAGTNTEAFF.